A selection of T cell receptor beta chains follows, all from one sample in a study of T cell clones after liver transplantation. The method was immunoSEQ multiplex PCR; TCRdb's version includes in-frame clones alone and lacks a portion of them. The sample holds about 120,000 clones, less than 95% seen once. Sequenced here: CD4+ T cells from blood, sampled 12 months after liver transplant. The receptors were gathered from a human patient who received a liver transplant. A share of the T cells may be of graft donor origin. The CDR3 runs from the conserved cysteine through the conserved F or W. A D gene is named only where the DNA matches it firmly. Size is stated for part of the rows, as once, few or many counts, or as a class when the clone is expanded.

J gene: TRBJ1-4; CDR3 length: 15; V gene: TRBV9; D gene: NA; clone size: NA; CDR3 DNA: TGTGCCAGCAGCCCAAGGGGAGGTGCTAATGAAAAACTGTTTTTT; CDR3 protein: CASSPRGGANEKLFF
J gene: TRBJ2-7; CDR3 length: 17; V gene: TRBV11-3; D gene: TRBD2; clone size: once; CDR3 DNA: TGTGCCAGCAGCCGGACTAGCGGGAGGGCCGTCTCCTACGAGCAGTACTTC; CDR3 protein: CASSRTSGRAVSYEQYF
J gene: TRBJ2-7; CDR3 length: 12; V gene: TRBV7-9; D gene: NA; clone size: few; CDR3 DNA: TGTGCCAGCAGCTTAGAGTCTTACGAGCAGTACTTC; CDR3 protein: CASSLESYEQYF
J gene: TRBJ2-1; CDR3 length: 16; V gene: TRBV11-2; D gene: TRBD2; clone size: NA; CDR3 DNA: TGTGCCAGCAGCTTAGCCAGCGGGAGTGCCTACAATGAGCAGTTCTTC; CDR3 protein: CASSLASGSAYNEQFF
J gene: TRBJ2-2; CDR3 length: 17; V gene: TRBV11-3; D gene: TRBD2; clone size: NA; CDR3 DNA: TGTGCCAGCAGCTGGGAGATGGGGACTACGGCCACCGGGGAGCTGTTTTTT; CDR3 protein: CASSWEMGTTATGELFF
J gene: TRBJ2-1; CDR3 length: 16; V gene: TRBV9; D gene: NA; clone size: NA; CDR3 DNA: TGTGCCAGCAGCGTCGGAGGGAGAAGCTCCTACAATGAGCAGTTCTTC; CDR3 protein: CASSVGGRSSYNEQFF
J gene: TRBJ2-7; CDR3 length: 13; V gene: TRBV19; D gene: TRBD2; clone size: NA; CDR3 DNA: TGTGCCAGTAGTATAGCTAGCGGGAGCGAGCAGTACTTC; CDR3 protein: CASSIASGSEQYF
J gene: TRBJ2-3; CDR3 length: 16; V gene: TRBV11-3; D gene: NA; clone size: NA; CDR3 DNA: TGTGCCAGCAGCTCCTCAGGAAGGTGGTCCGCAGATACGCAGTATTTT; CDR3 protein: CASSSSGRWSADTQYF
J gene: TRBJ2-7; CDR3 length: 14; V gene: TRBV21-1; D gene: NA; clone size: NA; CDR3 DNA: TGTGCCAGCAGCAAAGGTGGTCAGAACTACGAGCAGTACTTC; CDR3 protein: CASSKGGQNYEQYF
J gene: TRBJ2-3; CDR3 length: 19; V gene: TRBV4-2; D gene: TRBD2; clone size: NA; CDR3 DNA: TGTGCCAGCAGCCAATCTGGACTAGCGGGAGTTGTGGGCACAGATACGCAGTATTTT; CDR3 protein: CASSQSGLAGVVGTDTQYF
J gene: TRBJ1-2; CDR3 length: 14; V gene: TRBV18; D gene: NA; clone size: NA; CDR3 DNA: TGTGCCAGCTCACGCACGGGACTCAACTATGGCTACACCTTC; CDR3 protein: CASSRTGLNYGYTF
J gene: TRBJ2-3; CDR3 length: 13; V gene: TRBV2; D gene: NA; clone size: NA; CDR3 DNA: TGTGCCAGCAGCACGTGGGGCGCAGATACGCAGTATTTT; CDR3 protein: CASSTWGADTQYF
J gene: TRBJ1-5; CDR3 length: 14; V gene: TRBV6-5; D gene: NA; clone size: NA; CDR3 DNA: TGTGCCACCCGGGGGTCCGGGGGGGGTCAGCCCCAGCATTTT; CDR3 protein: CATRGSGGGQPQHF
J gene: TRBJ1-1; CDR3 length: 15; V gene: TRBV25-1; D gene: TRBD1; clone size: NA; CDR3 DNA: TGTGCCAGCAGTGAACTTAGACAGGGGAGTACTGAAGCTTTCTTT; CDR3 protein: CASSELRQGSTEAFF
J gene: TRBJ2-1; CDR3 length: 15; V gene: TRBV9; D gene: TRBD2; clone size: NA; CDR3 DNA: TGTGCCAGCAGCGTTACTAGCGCCCTCGGGAATGAGCAGTTCTTC; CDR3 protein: CASSVTSALGNEQFF
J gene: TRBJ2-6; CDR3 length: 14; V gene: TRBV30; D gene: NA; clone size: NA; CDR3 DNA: TGTGCCAGGGATGGTGCCTCTGGGGCCAACGTCCTGACTTTC; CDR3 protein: CARDGASGANVLTF